The present entry profiles one T cell receptor (beta chain) with its context. The clone's antigen remains unknown. At one end the junction does not follow the germline gene, possibly because of a read error. Library method: multiplex PCR. The sequencer was an Illumina HiSeq 4000. To build TCR beta libraries, CDR3 regions were amplified by Arm-PCR using iRepertoire HTBI primers. Gel purification was performed on PCR products prior to sequencing. The paper's processing steps were these. Gene usage analysis of CDR3 amino acid clonotypes relied on the 60 or so TRBV and 13 to 15 TRBJ segments identified across samples. COPE and FqMerger were used to merge filtered high-quality paired reads into contigs. BLAST was used to align contigs to IMGT TRBV, TRBD and TRBJ reference genes, and CDR3 was defined according to IMGT. Any clonotype with a frequency above 0.1% was classified as a highly expanded clone. Repertoire diversity was measured by Shannon entropy, and V-J evenness by the Gini coefficient. A clonotype found in more than one individual was treated as public. The raw public data were reprocessed by TCRdb itself: fastp quality trimming at Q25, MiXCR clonotype calling, in-frame beta chains only. Each entry is one CDR3 protein sequence, shown with its most common DNA and genes. The V and J calls and clone size are TCRdb's, not the authors'. This sample has some 490,000 distinct CDR3 sequences in its table, and more than 10% of those were observed once. The ten largest clones capture around 10% of the sample.

The sample belongs to a study of regulatory T cells in long-lasting Graves disease (dated by TCRdb to the early 2020s). Notes on the research overall: Patients with newly diagnosed Graves' disease had been on antithyroid drugs for under 3 months. A total of around 35 samples underwent TCR sequencing, from about 13 patients with persistent Graves' disease and approximately 20 patients with newly diagnosed Graves' disease. The study was conducted in China and was registered as a clinical trial. Peripheral blood TCR sequencing and RNA sequencing compared persistent Graves' disease patients with newly diagnosed Graves' disease patients.

The sample's time point label, in plain terms: newly diagnosed GD, antithyroid drugs for less than 3 months. RNA was extracted from PBMCs in TRIzol for both TCR sequencing and RNA sequencing. Graves' disease was diagnosed according to American Thyroid Association guidelines. The patients came from an endocrinology department in Xi'an, China. Each patient gave around 9.2 milliliters of peripheral blood, collected in an EDTA anticoagulant tube. Ficoll Paque Plus density gradient separation was used to isolate PBMCs, and no further T cell sorting was done. RNA quality was checked with an Agilent 2100 Bioanalyzer and agarose gel, and concentration with a NanoDrop 2000. Results and caveats for the whole study, not just this receptor: Persistent disease showed preferential use of TRBV28, TRBJ1-2 and TRBJ2-5, whereas newly diagnosed disease favored TRBV20-1 and TRBJ2-1. Lower TCR Shannon entropy and fewer highly expanded clones were observed in persistent Graves' disease patients than in newly diagnosed patients, which suggested clonal expansion. Persistent patients shared more public clonotypes among themselves (around 3,000) than newly diagnosed patients did (about 970). Only peripheral blood was studied, because thyroid tissue, the primary lesion, was inaccessible. As a limitation, the authors acknowledged that the small sample size may reduce accuracy. Sequencing and analysis were restricted to the TCR beta chain.

From a lookup of the germline V gene, CDR1 and CDR2 are SGHRS and YFSETQ. The CDR3 sequence holds 18 residues, the cysteine and phenylalanine included. The retained sequence is limited to the CDR3, 54 bases, with the frame set at the first base. These same records also appear under a second study, on T cells in Graves' hyperthyroidism and ophthalmopathy. As described in the second report: Stable Graves' hyperthyroidism was defined as no progression to ophthalmopathy during 18 months of follow-up. Hyperthyroidism patients were newly diagnosed, had a disease duration of under 2 months, and were aged 18 to 65 years. Exclusion was applied to patients with uncontrolled infections, other autoimmune diseases, pregnancy or lactation. Diagnoses were established on the basis of clinical symptoms, serum thyroxine and TRAb, thyroid ultrasound, and orbital computed tomography. A first-round RT-PCR of the TCR CDR3 used the HTBI primer set with the Qiagen OneStep RT-PCR kit. Most expanded thyroid clonotypes (frequency above 0.001) were also detected in blood, a finding suggesting that blood repertoires may reflect thyroid immune responses. In cross-validation, a model built on a 13 V-J signature told ophthalmopathy apart from stable hyperthyroidism with 85% to 90% sensitivity and approximately 84% specificity, and in testing the same model reached 80%/75%. In validation, the model predicted progression to ophthalmopathy a median of roughly six months before onset, with about 71% sensitivity and more than 72% specificity. A discovery cohort of about a hundred patients, roughly 45 with Graves' ophthalmopathy and 55 to 60 with stable Graves' hyperthyroidism, was used to find distinguishing TCR V-J signatures. Whether ophthalmopathy could be predicted prospectively was tested in an independent validation cohort made up of fewer than 20 hyperthyroidism patients plus 17 patients who later progressed to ophthalmopathy. For training and testing, the 100 or so patients in the discovery cohort were randomly divided in a 7:3 ratio. The study also compared thyroid tissue and blood T-cell repertoires from about six Graves' hyperthyroidism patients. Following sampling, methimazole starting at 30 mg daily was given to hyperthyroidism patients, and high-dose intravenous methylprednisolone was given to ophthalmopathy patients. The libraries were constructed in a second round of multiplex PCR and then size-selected and purified. Sequencing of the libraries was done on an Illumina HiSeq2000 using paired-end 100 bp reads. SOAPnuke was used to process the raw data, with reads discarded if the reads contained adapters or uncalled bases, had a mean Phred below 15, or lacked an exact constant-primer or identifier match. COPE v1.2.5 was used to merge the high-quality paired reads, and each unique nucleotide sequence was defined as a clonotype. MiTCR v1.1 was used to align the clonotypes against IMGT TRBV, TRBD and TRBJ reference segments. The analysis included only V-J combinations with a frequency above 0.0001, which together covered approximately 99% of the repertoires. The TCS score was defined as the ratio of F50 (clonal expansion) to E x V (chaos), calculated using BLOSUM62-based TCRdist between CDR3 peptides within each V-J. Welch's t-statistics and random forest reduced several hundred V-J features to 13, which were used in a naive Bayes classifier (R e1071). No statistical method was used to set the sample size in advance, and investigators knew the group allocation. The paper reports TCR Vbeta CDR3 sequencing of some 140 peripheral blood samples: approximately 41 ophthalmopathy, under 80 hyperthyroidism and 17 progressor patients.

The material was peripheral blood mononuclear cells (PBMCs), obtained at new diagnosis, from a patient treated with antithyroid drugs. Rearrangement joined TRBV5-1 to TRBJ2-4, with 9 bases matching TRBD1. This receptor was obtained from a woman in her 30s with Graves disease. Donor details come from another sample of the same person, matched by shared clones. The DNA sequence follows: TGCGCCAGCAGCCAGAGTCCGGGACAGGGATTTTCCAAAGACATTCAGTACTTC. Its translation reads: CASSQSPGQGFSKDIQYF.